Below, one T cell receptor beta chain is given with its context. Its target is unknown. Method: immunoSEQ multiplex PCR; TCRdb's copy keeps in-frame clones and lacks some. The sample includes approximately 76,000 clones, about 87% seen only once; the top ten take about a fifth. V shed 3 bases, J shed 3 bases, and the junction held 5 bases outside the gene matches. The germline gives CDR1 SEHNR, CDR2 FQNEAQ (reference sequence). This CDR3 has 15 amino acids. This entry belongs to a study of T cell responses to AZD1222 COVID-19 vaccine. Looking at the study overall: Pooling of second doses given at about 4 or about 12 weeks was done. Study-wide results and limits: Sampling that yielded the repertoires occurred only after the peak T cell response. With dominance at 160-218 and 743-854, vaccine-associated CD4 TCRs spanned spike. Donor demographics were predominantly white British with a female majority; clonal diversity may be underestimated.

V usage is TRBV7-9 and J usage is TRBJ2-3; 8 nucleotides agree with TRBD2. The source was peripheral blood, collected on day 0 of AZD1222 vaccination. This TCR came from an adult in good health. CDR3 DNA: TGTGCCAGCAGCTTCTCGGGGGGGAAGACAGATACGCAGTATTTT. Protein: CASSFSGGKTDTQYF.